Listed here is a single T cell receptor beta chain. Antigen specificity is unknown. Germline CDR1 is MNHEY and CDR2 is SMNVEV (reference sequence). V was shortened by 5 bases and J by 5 bases, with 13 bases between the two germline ends. This CDR3 is 13 amino acids long. Assay used: immunoSEQ multiplex PCR; TCRdb lists only in-frame clones, some missing. The sample consists of approximately 70,000 clones, around 80% of them appearing once. The data were obtained in a study of early stage breast cancer tumors. Study overall: Roughly eight ER+/PR+/HER2- tumors were invasive ductal; a few were invasive lobular. Study-wide results and caveats: Compared with adjacent normal breast tissue, tumors showed roughly 2.4-fold greater T cell density and higher clonality.

Sample: blood. The chain uses TRBV27 and TRBJ2-7; D is ambiguous. This clonotype was sampled from a person aged 40-50 years with breast cancer. CDR3: CASSPGGWDEQYF. The CDR3 DNA follows: TGTGCCAGCAGTCCCGGTGGATGGGACGAGCAGTACTTC.